What follows describes a single T cell receptor beta chain. This sample stems from a study of identical twins. Each CDR3 protein is one row after TCRdb ran MiXCR on the 5' RACE reads. The sample lists 300,000 to 400,000 distinct CDR3 sequences; 10% to 15% were seen once. The CDR3 has 15 residues. Germline values: CDR1 SNHLY, CDR2 FYNNEI. With 4 bases removed from V and 1 base from J, the gap between germline ends came to 13 bases. These data are also associated with another study on yellow fever vaccine responses in identical twins.

V and J are TRBV2 and TRBJ2-5; perhaps TRBD2 as D (6 bases). Sample: CD8+ T cells sorted from blood. This TCR was recovered from a woman in her late teens or twenties in good health. In DNA form, the CDR3 reads TGTGCCAGCAGTGTCGGCAGGACTATCCAAGAGACCCAGTACTTC. As protein: CASSVGRTIQETQYF.